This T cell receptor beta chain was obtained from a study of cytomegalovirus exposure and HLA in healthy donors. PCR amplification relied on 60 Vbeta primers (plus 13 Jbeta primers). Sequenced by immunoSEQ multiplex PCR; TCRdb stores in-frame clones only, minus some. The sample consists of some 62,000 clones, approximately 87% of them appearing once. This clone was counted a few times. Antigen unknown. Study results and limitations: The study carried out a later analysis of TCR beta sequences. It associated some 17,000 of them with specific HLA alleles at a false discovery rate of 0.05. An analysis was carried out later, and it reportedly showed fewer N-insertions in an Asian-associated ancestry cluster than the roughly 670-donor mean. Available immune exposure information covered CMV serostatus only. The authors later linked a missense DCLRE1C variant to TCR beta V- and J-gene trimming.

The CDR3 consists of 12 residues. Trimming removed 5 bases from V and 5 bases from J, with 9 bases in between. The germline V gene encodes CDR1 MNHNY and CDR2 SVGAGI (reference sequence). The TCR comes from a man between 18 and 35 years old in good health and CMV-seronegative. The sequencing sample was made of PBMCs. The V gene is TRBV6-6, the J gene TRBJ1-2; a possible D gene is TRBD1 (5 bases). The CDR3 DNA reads TGTGCCAGCAGTCAAGGGGATTATGGCTACACCTTC. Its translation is CASSQGDYGYTF.